Listed below are T cell receptor beta chains from one sample, sequenced in a study of T cell responses to AZD1222 COVID-19 vaccine. Profiled with immunoSEQ multiplex PCR; TCRdb holds only in-frame clones, not every one. The data contain more than 85,000 clones, about 88% of them singletons. Sequenced material: peripheral blood, taken on day 0 of AZD1222 vaccination. These receptors originate from an adult in good health. Both conserved end residues are part of each CDR3.

16 | TRBV6-4 | CASSDRDSSGANVLTF
11 | TRBV27 | CASGAFDEQYF
16 | TRBV28 | CASSLPGTGTNQPQHF
17 | TRBV19 | CASSIDGGLAGVSEQFF
11 | TRBV20-1 | CSAMDSHEQYF
13 | TRBV4-2 | CASSPPEDYEQYF
15 | TRBV19 | CASSTGTGGYNEQFF
15 | TRBV5-6 | CASSSRISGANVLTF
15 | TRBV6-5 | CASSYSHASTDTQYF
14 | TRBV27 | CASSLGTGSYEQYF